Listed below are T cell receptor beta chains from one sample, sequenced in a study of T cell repertoires in cytomegalovirus infection. TCRdb analysed the reads with MiXCR anew, one entry per CDR3 protein. The sample carries 550,000 to 700,000 distinct CDR3 sequences, 40% recorded once. These receptors have no identified antigens. The material sequenced was cultured PBMCs, taken from culture after CMV antigen stimulation. Receptors were obtained from a human donor in good health (CMV status not recorded). Some clones in this sample may be carry-over from other donors' samples. The CDR3 runs from the conserved cysteine through the conserved F or W. Fields, in order: D gene, J gene, clone size, V gene, CDR3 protein, CDR3 DNA. A D gene is named only where the DNA matches it firmly. Clone size appears in some rows only: once, few, many, or a class for an expanded clone.

D: .; J: TRBJ2-1; size: few; V: TRBV20-1; CDR3: CSATRLAWSNEQFF; DNA: TGCAGTGCTACCCGTCTAGCCTGGTCCAATGAGCAGTTCTTC
D: .; J: TRBJ2-3; size: .; V: TRBV6-6; CDR3: CASSPQGDITDTQYF; DNA: TGTGCCAGCAGCCCACAGGGAGACATCACAGATACGCAGTATTTT
D: .; J: TRBJ2-1; size: few; V: TRBV5-3; CDR3: CASSLVEAYNEQFF; DNA: TGTGCCAGCAGCTTGGTAGAGGCCTACAATGAGCAGTTCTTC
D: TRBD1; J: TRBJ2-7; size: few; V: TRBV7-6; CDR3: CASSFGPGQGAYEQYF; DNA: TGTGCCAGCAGCTTCGGTCCGGGACAGGGTGCCTACGAGCAGTACTTC
D: .; J: TRBJ2-2; size: .; V: TRBV19; CDR3: CASSLQHTGELFF; DNA: TGTGCCAGTAGCCTCCAACACACCGGGGAGCTGTTTTTT
D: .; J: TRBJ2-1; size: .; V: TRBV19; CDR3: CASSIQLSYNEQFF; DNA: TGTGCCAGTAGTATACAGCTATCGTACAATGAGCAGTTCTTC
D: .; J: TRBJ2-3; size: few; V: TRBV7-9; CDR3: CASSRHGIHEDTQYF; DNA: TGTGCCAGCAGCCGACACGGTATTCACGAAGATACGCAGTATTTT
D: .; J: TRBJ2-3; size: .; V: TRBV24-1; CDR3: CATSDRPGDTQYF; DNA: TGTGCCACCAGTGATCGACCCGGAGATACGCAGTATTTT
D: .; J: TRBJ2-7; size: .; V: TRBV19; CDR3: CASSISTYTGTPYEQYF; DNA: TGTGCCAGTAGTATATCTACCTATACCGGGACTCCCTACGAGCAGTACTTC
D: .; J: TRBJ2-3; size: few; V: TRBV11-2; CDR3: CASSLVVAPPQYF; DNA: TGTGCCAGCAGCTTAGTCGTGGCCCCCCCGCAGTATTTT
D: TRBD2; J: TRBJ2-6; size: few; V: TRBV10-3; CDR3: CAIPSGRIAGANVLTF; DNA: TGTGCCATCCCAAGCGGGAGAATCGCTGGGGCCAACGTCCTGACTTTC
D: .; J: TRBJ1-5; size: .; V: TRBV12-3/TRBV12-4; CDR3: CASSPPGGAHQPQHF; DNA: TGTGCCAGCAGCCCACCCGGGGGGGCTCATCAGCCCCAGCATTTT
D: .; J: TRBJ2-7; size: .; V: TRBV7-8; CDR3: CASSLSGLPRGRDEQYF; DNA: TGTGCCAGCAGCTTGTCCGGTTTGCCCCGCGGCAGGGACGAGCAGTACTTC
D: TRBD2; J: TRBJ2-1; size: .; V: TRBV7-8; CDR3: CASRTSGRAYGEQFF; DNA: TGTGCCAGCAGGACTAGCGGGAGGGCATACGGTGAGCAGTTCTTC
D: .; J: TRBJ1-6; size: .; V: TRBV28; CDR3: CASSQASGGSPLHF; DNA: TGTGCCAGCAGTCAAGCAAGCGGTGGCTCACCCCTCCACTTT
D: .; J: TRBJ1-1; size: many; V: TRBV7-2; CDR3: CASRGPGNTEAFF; DNA: TGTGCCAGCAGAGGCCCAGGGAACACTGAAGCTTTCTTT
D: .; J: TRBJ2-1; size: .; V: TRBV6-5; CDR3: CASSYSGPAGPREQFF; DNA: TGTGCCAGCAGTTACTCGGGTCCTGCTGGCCCCCGTGAGCAGTTCTTC
D: .; J: TRBJ2-5; size: few; V: TRBV6-1; CDR3: CASSERYSQETQYF; DNA: TGTGCCAGCAGTGAGCGTTACAGCCAAGAGACCCAGTACTTC
D: .; J: TRBJ1-5; size: .; V: TRBV6-8; CDR3: CASSDRRAEQPQHF; DNA: TGTGCCAGCAGTGACCGGAGGGCGGAACAGCCCCAGCATTTT
D: .; J: TRBJ1-5; size: .; V: TRBV6-9; CDR3: CASSYDSNQPQHF; DNA: TGTGCCAGCAGTTACGATAGCAATCAGCCCCAGCATTTT
D: .; J: TRBJ1-1; size: .; V: TRBV4-1; CDR3: CASSQERVSMNTEAFF; DNA: TGCGCCAGCAGCCAAGAGAGGGTGTCTATGAACACTGAAGCTTTCTTT
D: .; J: TRBJ1-1; size: .; V: TRBV7-2; CDR3: CASSFSSVGRARNTEAFF; DNA: TGTGCCAGCAGCTTTTCCTCCGTGGGACGCGCCCGGAACACTGAAGCTTTCTTT
D: TRBD2; J: TRBJ2-2; size: .; V: TRBV7-2; CDR3: CASSLTLAGGFTGELFF; DNA: TGTGCCAGCAGCTTAACCCTAGCGGGAGGCTTTACCGGGGAGCTGTTTTTT
D: TRBD1; J: TRBJ1-6; size: many; V: TRBV7-2; CDR3: CASSPRTGGNSPLHF; DNA: TGTGCCAGCAGCCCCCGGACAGGGGGTAATTCACCCCTCCACTTT
D: .; J: TRBJ1-6; size: few; V: TRBV11-2; CDR3: CASSLTGGMGYISPLHF; DNA: TGTGCCAGCAGCTTGACGGGAGGGATGGGCTATATTTCACCCCTCCACTTT
D: .; J: TRBJ2-3; size: .; V: TRBV28; CDR3: CASSFSRPEGSTDTQYF; DNA: TGTGCCAGCAGTTTTTCAAGACCCGAAGGGAGCACAGATACGCAGTATTTT
D: .; J: TRBJ2-7; size: .; V: TRBV28; CDR3: CASSTDRHSYEQYF; DNA: TGTGCCAGCAGCACCGACAGGCACTCCTACGAGCAGTACTTC
D: TRBD2; J: TRBJ2-7; size: .; V: TRBV5-1; CDR3: CASSLGLSGGVSYEQYF; DNA: TGCGCCAGCAGCTTGGGCCTGAGCGGGGGGGTCTCCTACGAGCAGTACTTC